This TCR beta chain was profiled in a study of T cells in Graves' hyperthyroidism and ophthalmopathy. Study results and limitations: Blood also carried most thyroid clonotypes expanded above 0.001. Ophthalmopathy was told apart from stable hyperthyroidism by a 13 V-J model.

This CDR3 comprises 11 residues. Trimming took 3 bases from V and 5 from J, leaving 2 bases between them. Germline V gene data show CDR1 as MNHNS and CDR2 as SASEGT. Absent ophthalmopathy progression within 18 months defined stable Graves' hyperthyroidism. RNA transcripts were the template for amplifying TCR beta CDR3 regions. The study used the HTBI primer set for a first-round RT-PCR of the TCR CDR3. TCRdb analysed the multiplex PCR reads with MiXCR anew, one entry per CDR3 protein. The sample gives some 350,000 distinct CDR3 sequences, about 18% of which show up once; about 4% is in the top ten. Comments on this clonotype: The antigen remains undetermined. This CDR3 is missing its conserved last phenylalanine or tryptophan, likely due to a read error.

J is TRBJ1-5 and V is TRBV6-1; D gene uncertain. The material sequenced was blood. The receptor was isolated from a woman under 30 with Graves' hyperthyroidism. CDR3 bases: TGTGCCAGCAGTGACCATCAGCCCCAGCATTCT. As protein: CASSDHQPQHS.